This entry lists 7 T cell receptor beta chains sequenced from one sample in a study of T cell responses to AZD1222 COVID-19 vaccine. Some clones are missing from TCRdb's copy, which holds only in-frame ones; the method was immunoSEQ multiplex PCR. The sample contains roughly 200,000 clones, roughly 91% of which appear only once. This material consisted of peripheral blood, taken 28 days after the second dose of the MenACWY control vaccine. These receptors came from an adult who received the MenACWY meningococcal vaccine as a control.

This chain uses TRBV28 with TRBJ1-2; weak D call: TRBD1 (6 bases). V was trimmed by 8 bases and J by 1 base, leaving 11 bases between them. The V gene's germline CDR1 is MDHEN and CDR2 SYDVKM. The CDR3 runs to 13 residues. CDR3 sequence (DNA): TGTGCCAGCCAAGGGGGGGGTAACTATGGCTACACCTTC. Protein: CASQGGGNYGYTF.

This chain joins TRBV6-5 and TRBJ2-7; TRBD1 matches 8 bases. Germline trimming cut 4 bases from V and 3 bases from J; bases unmatched to any gene: 8. The CDR3 is made up of 15 amino acids. The V gene's germline CDR1 is MNHEY and CDR2 SVGAGI. CDR3 region: CASSFPGTGIYEQYF. The CDR3 nucleotides are TGTGCCAGCAGTTTCCCCGGGACAGGCATCTACGAGCAGTACTTC.

The V call is TRBV5-1, the J call TRBJ2-2; tentatively, D is TRBD1 or TRBD2 (5 bases each). This CDR3 spans 14 amino acids. Germline-derived CDR1 and CDR2 are SGHRS and YFSETQ. The germline V and J ends were trimmed by 0 bases and 4 bases, with 7 bases remaining between them. CDR3: CASSLGDLTGELFF. The DNA for the CDR3 is TGCGCCAGCAGCTTGGGGGACCTCACCGGGGAGCTGTTTTTT.

The chain has TRBV6-5 and TRBJ1-1; D is undetermined. Germline V gene sequence: CDR1 MNHEY, CDR2 SVGAGI. V shed 0 bases and J shed 5 bases, with 10 bases lying between them. CDR3 size: 14 residues. The CDR3 DNA reads TGTGCCAGCAGTTACTCGCCAGGTAGGACTGAAGCTTTCTTT. It codes for CASSYSPGRTEAFF.

This chain links TRBV27 with TRBJ1-3, with D perhaps TRBD1 (5 bases). Germline V gene data show CDR1 as MNHEY and CDR2 as SMNVEV (reference sequence). The CDR3 is 13 amino acids. V shed 6 bases and J shed 7 bases, with 13 bases lying between them. CDR3 in amino acids: CASRTGTGNTIYF. CDR3 bases: TGTGCCAGCAGAACCGGGACGGGGAACACCATATATTTT.

This CDR3 reads CATSDPGVSNQPQHF. CDR3 DNA: TGTGCCACCAGTGACCCAGGGGTGAGCAATCAGCCCCAGCATTTT. The chain recombines TRBV24-1 with TRBJ1-5; D is perhaps TRBD1 (6 bases). V was clipped by 4 bases and J by 1 base, with 10 bases between them. This CDR3 contains 15 residues. Germline CDR1 reads KGHDR; CDR2 reads SFDVKD.

The rearrangement joins TRBV7-8 to TRBJ2-2, with a weak D call TRBD1 (6 bases). CDR1 is SGHVS, CDR2 FQNEAQ, per germline. There are 15 residues in the CDR3. V lost 6 bases to trimming and J lost 2 bases, with 13 bases between them. CDR3 sequence: CASRLSGANTGELFF. The CDR3 nucleotides read TGTGCCAGCAGACTTTCAGGGGCAAACACCGGGGAGCTGTTTTTT. Drawing the rest from reference TRBV7-8 and TRBJ2-2, the complete variable domain is GAGVSQSPRYKVAKRGQDVALRCDPISGHVSLFWYQQALGQGPEFLTYFQNEAQLDKSGLPSDRFFAERPEGSVSTLKIQRTQQEDSAVYLCASRLSGANTGELFFGEGSRLTVL.